The 17 T cell receptor beta chains listed next were all sequenced from one sample in a study of OX40 agonist ivuxolimab in advanced cancers. The assay was immunoSEQ multiplex PCR, and TCRdb's table has in-frame clones only and misses some. The sample holds 60,000 to 65,000 clones; about 89% are singletons and the top ten take roughly 5.5%. Sequenced material: CD4+ or CD8+ T cells sorted from blood, taken in a trial of the OX40 agonist ivuxolimab. These receptor sequences come from an adult with an advanced solid tumor such as melanoma, head and neck, liver or kidney cancer.

This sequence joins TRBV5-6 and TRBJ2-5; 7 positions agree with TRBD1. The CDR3 length is 14 residues. Losses at the gene ends were 4 bases for V and 3 bases for J; bases not matched to a gene: 6. Germline V lookup: CDR1 SGHDT, CDR2 YYEEEE. CDR3 protein: CASSGAQGEETQYF. CDR3 DNA sequence: TGTGCCAGCAGCGGGGCTCAGGGGGAAGAGACCCAGTACTTC.

This chain joins TRBV7-2 and TRBJ2-5; 11 bases agree with TRBD2. Trimming at V came to 2 bases and at J to 5 bases, leaving 10 bases not matched to a gene. Germline CDR1 reads SGHTA; CDR2 reads FQGNSA. The CDR3 runs to 17 residues. CDR3 region: CASSLFPLAGVSETQYF. For the CDR3, the DNA is TGTGCCAGCAGCTTATTCCCACTAGCGGGAGTCAGTGAGACCCAGTACTTC.

The V gene is TRBV7-8, the J gene TRBJ1-1; perhaps TRBD1 as D (6 bases). In germline, CDR1 is SGHVS, CDR2 FQNEAQ. This CDR3 comprises 15 residues. V was shortened by 2 bases and J by 0 bases, with 10 bases between the two germline ends. CDR3 DNA: TGTGCCAGCAGCTTAAGGGGGGGCCTGAACACTGAAGCTTTCTTT. Amino acids: CASSLRGGLNTEAFF.

The V gene is TRBV6-6, the J gene TRBJ1-2; 8 positions match TRBD1. V lost 4 bases, J lost 8 bases, and 3 bases stayed unmatched. The CDR3 runs 12 residues. Germline V lookup: CDR1 MNHNY, CDR2 SVGAGI (reference sequence). CDR3 in DNA: TGTGCCAGCAGTTCAGGGGGCGGGGGCTACACCTTC. Amino acids: CASSSGGGGYTF.

The chain couples TRBV18 to TRBJ2-7, with D perhaps TRBD2 (6 bases). Trimming stripped 2 bases from V and 3 bases from J, with 14 bases between. The CDR3 totals 15 residues. The germline gives CDR1 KGHSH, CDR2 LQKENI. The DNA for the CDR3 is TGTGCCAGCTCACCAGGGACTGACTTAAACTACGAGCAGTACTTC. Translated: CASSPGTDLNYEQYF.

The rearrangement joins TRBV5-1 to TRBJ2-7; 11 bases map to TRBD1. The CDR3 loop spans 17 amino acids. The V and J ends lost 0 bases and 0 bases, in that order; junction bases with no gene match: 5. The germline gives CDR1 SGHRS, CDR2 YFSETQ. CDR3 sequence reads: CASSLARGQGVSYEQYF. CDR3 nucleotides: TGCGCCAGCAGCTTGGCCAGGGGACAGGGGGTCTCCTACGAGCAGTACTTC.

V usage is TRBV28 and J usage is TRBJ2-3; 8 bases line up with TRBD1. Trimming at V came to 1 base and at J to 2 bases, leaving 2 bases not matched to a gene. Germline loops: CDR1 MDHEN, CDR2 SYDVKM. CDR3 size: 15 residues. CDR3 amino acids: CASSLSGGLTDTQYF. CDR3 DNA: TGTGCCAGCAGTTTATCAGGGGGCCTCACAGATACGCAGTATTTT.

The rearrangement links TRBV19 to TRBJ1-1; D may be TRBD1 (5 bases). This CDR3 is 15 amino acids long. CDR1 is LNHDA and CDR2 is SQIVND in the germline V gene (reference sequence). The germline V and J ends were trimmed by 6 bases and 0 bases, with 14 bases remaining between them. The CDR3 sequence: CASRGRDRMNTEAFF. CDR3 in DNA: TGTGCCAGTAGAGGCAGGGATCGGATGAACACTGAAGCTTTCTTT.

A single count supports this clone. The chain has TRBV15 and TRBJ1-4; the D gene is possibly TRBD1 (6 bases). V gave up 5 bases and J gave up 3 bases, with 22 bases separating them. The CDR3 is 18 amino acids. The germline CDR1 and CDR2 sequences are LNHNV and YYDKDF (reference sequence). The CDR3 region is CATSARRGGSSANEKLFF. CDR3 nucleotide sequence: TGTGCCACCAGCGCCCGCAGGGGAGGTAGTTCGGCTAATGAAAAACTGTTTTTT.

The chain joins TRBV6-1 to TRBJ2-7; possible D gene TRBD2, 6 bases. The CDR3 spans 15 residues. Germline loops: CDR1 MNHNS, CDR2 SASEGT. V lost 2 bases and J 6 bases, leaving 17 bases between the germline ends. CDR3 loop: CASSENGGSTFEQYF. Here the CDR3 DNA reads TGTGCCAGCAGTGAAAACGGGGGTAGCACCTTCGAGCAGTACTTC.

The rearrangement uses TRBV10-3 and TRBJ1-1; D is ambiguous. Germline V CDR1 and CDR2: ENHRY, SYGVKD. Trimming removed 3 bases at V and 2 bases at J, with 7 bases between. CDR3 length: 13 residues. The CDR3: CAISDPLNTEAFF. The DNA of the CDR3 is TGTGCCATCAGTGATCCCCTAAACACTGAAGCTTTCTTT.

In nucleotides, the CDR3 is TGTGCCAGCAGCCCCGATACCTCCTACAATGAGCAGTTCTTC. This gives the protein CASSPDTSYNEQFF. The chain recombines TRBV7-3 with TRBJ2-1; D gene ambiguous. Germline-derived CDR1 and CDR2 are SGHTA and FQGTGA. CDR3 length equals 14 residues. Trimming removed 5 bases from V and 0 bases from J, with 8 bases in between.

The chain carries TRBV6-6 and TRBJ1-5; D call uncertain. The CDR3 spans 14 residues. Germline CDR1 is MNHNY and CDR2 is SVGAGI (reference sequence). V lost 5 bases and J 2 bases, leaving 10 bases between the germline ends. The CDR3 sequence is CASSGSTGNQPQHF. In DNA form, the CDR3 reads TGTGCCAGCAGTGGATCCACCGGCAATCAGCCCCAGCATTTT.

This clone was observed once. The rearrangement uses TRBV9 and TRBJ2-7; the D is unclear. The CDR3 totals 14 residues. Germline values: CDR1 SGDLS, CDR2 YYNGEE. V lost 4 bases, J lost 0 bases, and 11 bases lay in between. For the CDR3, the DNA is TGTGCCAGCAGCCCTCACATTGCCTCCTACGAGCAGTACTTC. Encoded protein: CASSPHIASYEQYF.

The rearrangement uses TRBV10-1 and TRBJ2-7; D perhaps matches TRBD2 (5 bases). Trimming left V 4 bases short and J 6 bases short, with 10 bases between. Germline V gives CDR1 WNHNN, CDR2 SYGVQD (reference sequence). The CDR3 is made up of 12 amino acids. The CDR3 DNA reads as TGCGCCAGCAGTGGGGAGACTACCGAGCAGTACTTC. This codes for CASSGETTEQYF.

This clone was seen more than once but under ten times. The gene calls are TRBV6-1 and TRBJ1-4; no firm D call. The CDR3 extends over 14 amino acids. Germline V lookup: CDR1 MNHNS, CDR2 SASEGT. Trimming shortened V by 1 base and J by 8 bases, and 11 bases separated the two germline ends. The DNA of the CDR3 is TGTGCCAGCAGTGAAGGGGAGGGCGGAGAAAAACTGTTTTTT. It yields the protein CASSEGEGGEKLFF.

V usage is TRBV28 and J usage is TRBJ2-7; D remains ambiguous. V was pared by 1 base and J by 4 bases, with 11 bases between. Germline V lookup: CDR1 MDHEN, CDR2 SYDVKM. The CDR3 runs to 14 residues. CDR3 bases: TGTGCCAGCAGTTTATCCATAAACCCTTACGAGCAGTACTTC. It is translated as CASSLSINPYEQYF.